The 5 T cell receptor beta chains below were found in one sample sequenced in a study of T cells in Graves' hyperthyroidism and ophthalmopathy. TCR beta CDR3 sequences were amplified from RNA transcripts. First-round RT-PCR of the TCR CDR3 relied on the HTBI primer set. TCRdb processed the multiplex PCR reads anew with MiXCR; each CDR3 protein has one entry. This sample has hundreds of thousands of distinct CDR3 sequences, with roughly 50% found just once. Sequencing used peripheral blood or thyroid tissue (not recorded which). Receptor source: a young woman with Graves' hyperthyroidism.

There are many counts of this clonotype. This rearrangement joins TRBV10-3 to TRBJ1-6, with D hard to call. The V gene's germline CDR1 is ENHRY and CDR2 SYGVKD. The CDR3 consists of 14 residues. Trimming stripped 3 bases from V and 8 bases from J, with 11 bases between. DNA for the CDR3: TGTGCCATCAGTGAAAGGGTCGGCGATTCACCCCTCCACTTT. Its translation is CAISERVGDSPLHF.

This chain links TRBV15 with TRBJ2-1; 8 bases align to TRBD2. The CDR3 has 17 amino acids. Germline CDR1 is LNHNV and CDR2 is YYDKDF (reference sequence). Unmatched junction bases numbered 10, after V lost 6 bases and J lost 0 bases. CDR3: CATSDMTSASSYNEQFF. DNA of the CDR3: TGTGCCACCAGTGATATGACTAGCGCCAGCTCCTACAATGAGCAGTTCTTC. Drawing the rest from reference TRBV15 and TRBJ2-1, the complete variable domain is DAMVIQNPRYQVTQFGKPVTLSCSQTLNHNVMYWYQQKSSQAPKLLFHYYDKDFNNEADTPDNFQSRRPNTSFCFLDIRSPGLGDTAMYLCATSDMTSASSYNEQFFGPGTRLTVL.

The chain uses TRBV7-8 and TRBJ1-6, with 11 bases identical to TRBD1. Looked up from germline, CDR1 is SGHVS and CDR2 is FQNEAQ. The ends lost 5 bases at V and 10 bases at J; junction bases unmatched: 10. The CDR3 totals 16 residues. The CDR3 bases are TGTGCCAGCAGCGCAGGACAGGGGGCCATTAACTCACCCCTCCACTTT. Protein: CASSAGQGAINSPLHF.

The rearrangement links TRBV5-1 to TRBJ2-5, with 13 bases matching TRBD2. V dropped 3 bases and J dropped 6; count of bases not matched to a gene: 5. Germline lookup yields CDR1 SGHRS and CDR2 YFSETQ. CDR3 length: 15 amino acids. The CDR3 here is CASSSGTSGIKTQYF. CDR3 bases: TGCGCCAGCAGCTCGGGGACTAGCGGGATTAAGACCCAGTACTTC. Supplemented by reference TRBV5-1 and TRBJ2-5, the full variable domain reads KAGVTQTPRYLIKTRGQQVTLSCSPISGHRSVSWYQQTPGQGLQFLFEYFSETQRNKGNFPGRFSGRQFSNSRSEMNVSTLELGDSALYLCASSSGTSGIKTQYFGPGTRLLVL.

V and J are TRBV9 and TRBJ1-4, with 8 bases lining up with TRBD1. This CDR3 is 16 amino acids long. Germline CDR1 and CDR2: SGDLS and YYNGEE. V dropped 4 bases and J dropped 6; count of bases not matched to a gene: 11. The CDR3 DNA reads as TGTGCCAGCAGCCCCACAGCGACAGGGGTGGATGAAAAACTGTTTTTT. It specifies CASSPTATGVDEKLFF.